This section outlines one T cell receptor beta chain sequence together with its context. The data stem from a study of circulating and synovial CD4+ cells in juvenile arthritis. V was clipped by 3 bases and J by 2 bases; unmatched bases: 8. Germline loops: CDR1 MDHEN, CDR2 SYDVKM. The CDR3 length is 16 residues. The repertoire was sequenced with immunoSEQ multiplex PCR; TCRdb's copy has only in-frame clones and lacks some. The table includes under 35,000 clones, over 85% detected once. This clonotype was obtained from a human donor with juvenile idiopathic arthritis. J is TRBJ2-7 and V is TRBV28, with TRBD1 identical over 9 bases. Material for sequencing was CD4+ T cells from blood. The CDR3 coding sequence is TGTGCCAGCAGTTTCCTTCTGACAGGGGGTACCTACGAGCAGTACTTC. Residues: CASSFLLTGGTYEQYF.